A single T cell receptor beta chain is shown here with its context. Its antigen is not identified. This record comes from a study of shared clonotypes between healthy human individuals. The CDR3 sequence is 12 residues long. CDR1 and CDR2 from the germline V gene are SGHRS and YFSETQ. The V gene lost 4 bases and the J gene lost 2 bases, with 6 bases spanning the gap. General observations from the study: Despite large depth, sorted-subset datasets appeared incompletely sequenced. Memory subsets had estimated richness that was generally smaller than that of naive subsets. Shared clonotypes: about 5.3% naive CD4, about 3.3% naive CD8, about 2.4% memory CD4, over 0.3% memory CD8.

TCRdb keeps only in-frame clones here, not all; method: immunoSEQ multiplex PCR. The sample includes 1.6 million or so clones, 96% of them seen just once. There were only Caucasian adults among the donors, and all lived in Nashville, Tennessee. This TCR was recovered from a man aged 25 to 45 in good health. The sample comprised naive CD4+ T cells sorted from blood. Subset defined: CD45RA+ positively selected. This chain connects TRBV5-1 to TRBJ2-5; D gene ambiguous. DNA of the CDR3: TGCGCCAGCAGCGCCCGACAAGAGACCCAGTACTTC. Translation gives CASSARQETQYF.